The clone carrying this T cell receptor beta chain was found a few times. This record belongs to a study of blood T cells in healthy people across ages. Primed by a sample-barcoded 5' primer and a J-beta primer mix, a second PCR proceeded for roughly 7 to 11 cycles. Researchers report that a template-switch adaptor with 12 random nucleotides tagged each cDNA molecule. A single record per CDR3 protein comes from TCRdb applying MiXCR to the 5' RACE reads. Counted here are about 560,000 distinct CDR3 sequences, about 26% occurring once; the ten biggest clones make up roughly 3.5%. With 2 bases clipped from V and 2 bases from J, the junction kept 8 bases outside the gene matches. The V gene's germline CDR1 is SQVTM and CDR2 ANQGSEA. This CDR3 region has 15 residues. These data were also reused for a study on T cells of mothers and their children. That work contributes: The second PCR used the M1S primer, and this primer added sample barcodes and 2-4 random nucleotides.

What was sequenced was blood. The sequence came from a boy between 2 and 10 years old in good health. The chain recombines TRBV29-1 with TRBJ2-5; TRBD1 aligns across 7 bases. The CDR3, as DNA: TGCAGCGTTGAAAAAAGGGGACAGCCGCAAGAGACCCAGTACTTC. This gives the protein CSVEKRGQPQETQYF.